A selection of T cell receptor beta chains follows, all from one sample in a study of blood T cell repertoires in COVID-19. Profiled with immunoSEQ multiplex PCR; TCRdb holds only in-frame clones, not every one. The sample carries tens of thousands of clones, roughly 70% recorded once. Sample: peripheral blood. These receptors were obtained from an older man with acute or convalescent COVID-19. CDR3s leave out the opening cysteine and the closing phenylalanine or tryptophan.

V,CDR3
TRBV6-5,ASSSGLFMNTEAF
TRBV7-3,ASSSGLAGGVGTGELF
TRBV28,ASGGLAGGARETQY
TRBV2,ASSAVGAPDTQY
TRBV2,ASRPTGLALGQRETQY
TRBV7-2,ASSLAGGQGRGYEQY
TRBV5-8,ASSSGGVETQY
TRBV18,ASSRQENTEAF
TRBV9,ASSPPPGTGFHEQF
TRBV30,AWGGHRNEQF
TRBV28,ASSSPPRGSRGYTEAF